One sample yielded the 10 T cell receptor beta chains listed below, sequenced in a study of OX40 agonist ivuxolimab in advanced cancers. Sequenced by immunoSEQ multiplex PCR; TCRdb stores in-frame clones only, minus some. The top ten hold roughly 0.69% of the sample, which has about 80,000 clones, 90% to 95% seen once. Material: CD4+ or CD8+ T cells sorted from blood, obtained in a trial of the OX40 agonist ivuxolimab. These receptors originate from an adult with an advanced solid tumor such as melanoma, head and neck, liver or kidney cancer.

V and J are TRBV6-5 and TRBJ2-2, with D uncertain. The CDR3 is made up of 16 amino acids. V was clipped by 2 bases and J by 0 bases, with 10 bases between them. CDR1 is MNHEY and CDR2 is SVGAGI in the germline V gene. CDR3 residues: CASSYGAGPNTGELFF. The DNA of the CDR3 is TGTGCCAGCAGTTACGGTGCTGGGCCGAACACCGGGGAGCTGTTTTTT.

This chain connects TRBV7-2 to TRBJ1-2; 8 nucleotides line up with TRBD1. The CDR3 totals 16 residues. V shed 5 bases, J shed 4 bases, and the junction held 12 bases outside the gene matches. CDR1 SGHTA and CDR2 FQGNSA come from the germline V gene. CDR3 sequence reads: CASSAGGADRGYGYTF. The DNA of the CDR3 is TGTGCCAGCAGCGCGGGGGGGGCAGACAGGGGCTATGGCTACACCTTC. The complete variable domain, with remaining parts taken from reference TRBV7-2 and TRBJ1-2, reads GAGVSQSPSNKVTEKGKDVELRCDPISGHTALYWYRQSLGQGLEFLIYFQGNSAPDKSGLPSDRFSAERTGGSVSTLTIQRTQQEDSAVYLCASSAGGADRGYGYTFGSGTRLTVV.

The V call is TRBV5-1, the J call TRBJ2-6, with TRBD1 matching 10 bases. The V gene end was trimmed by 4 bases and the J gene end by 4 bases; junction bases not matched to a gene: 11. Germline V gene data show CDR1 as SGHRS and CDR2 as YFSETQ. The CDR3 is 18 amino acids. The CDR3 region has the DNA TGCGCCAGCAGCCCGTTGACAGGGGGCGCGACCGGGGCCAACGTCCTGACTTTC. Translated: CASSPLTGGATGANVLTF.

The chain combines TRBV30 with TRBJ1-2, with TRBD1 as a possible D gene (6 bases). V was pared by 0 bases and J by 6 bases, with 17 bases between. This CDR3 contains 15 residues. Germline V gene data show CDR1 as GTSNPN and CDR2 as SVGIG (reference sequence). The CDR3 DNA sequence: TGTGCCTGGAGTGTAGGGAGGGGGGCGAAGGATGGCTACACCTTC. This encodes CAWSVGRGAKDGYTF. Combining the CDR3 with reference TRBV30 and TRBJ1-2 gives the whole variable domain SQTIHQWPATLVQPVGSPLSLECTVEGTSNPNLYWYRQAAGRGLQLLFYSVGIGQISSEVPQNLSASRPQDRQFILSSKKLLLSDSGFYLCAWSVGRGAKDGYTFGSGTRLTVV.

The J gene is TRBJ1-1, the V gene TRBV13; 8 bases are shared with TRBD1. The V segment lost 5 bases and the J segment 3 bases; nucleotides outside the gene matches: 8. This CDR3 comprises 15 residues. Germline V gene lookup returns CDR1 PRHDT and CDR2 FYEKMQ (reference sequence). The CDR3, as DNA: TGTGCCAGCAGCCGGACAGGGTTGGCGGACACTGAAGCTTTCTTT. Protein product: CASSRTGLADTEAFF.

The genes are TRBV30 and TRBJ1-5; the D is unclear. Per germline, CDR1 GTSNPN and CDR2 SVGIG (reference sequence). Trimming removed 1 base from V and 2 bases from J, with 6 bases in between. This CDR3 is built from 13 residues. This CDR3 is CAWSGQGNQPQHF. The CDR3 nucleotides are TGTGCCTGGAGTGGGCAGGGCAATCAGCCCCAGCATTTT.

The chain joins TRBV18 to TRBJ1-5; D is unclear. The ends were cut back, 3 bases at V and 7 bases at J, with 13 bases in the middle. The germline gives CDR1 KGHSH, CDR2 LQKENI. The CDR3 is made up of 14 amino acids. CDR3 residues: CASSPLDTVQPQHF. The CDR3 DNA is TGTGCCAGCTCACCTTTGGATACGGTACAGCCCCAGCATTTT.

V gene TRBV11-2 combines with J gene TRBJ1-1; D remains ambiguous. The ends were cut back, 0 bases at V and 1 base at J, with 9 bases in the middle. Germline values: CDR1 SGHAT, CDR2 FQNNGV. The CDR3 totals 15 residues. CDR3 sequence: CASSLDRKGNTEAFF. For the CDR3, the DNA is TGTGCCAGCAGCTTAGACAGGAAGGGGAACACTGAAGCTTTCTTT.

The J gene is TRBJ2-7, the V gene TRBV9, with D unclear. Between the trimmed V and J ends, which lost 0 bases and 5 bases, there was a span of 9 bases. The CDR3 loop spans 13 amino acids. Germline V CDR1 and CDR2: SGDLS, YYNGEE. The CDR3 DNA is TGTGCCAGCAGCGTAGGATCGACCCACGAGCAGTACTTC. Encoded protein: CASSVGSTHEQYF. Looking up the rest from reference TRBV9 and TRBJ2-7 gives the full variable domain: DSGVTQTPKHLITATGQRVTLRCSPRSGDLSVYWYQQSLDQGLQFLIQYYNGEERAKGNILERFSAQQFPDLHSELNLSSLELGDSALYFCASSVGSTHEQYFGPGTRLTVT.

The chain recombines TRBV5-6 with TRBJ1-2; TRBD1 aligns across 10 bases. There are 17 residues in the CDR3. Germline lookup yields CDR1 SGHDT and CDR2 YYEEEE. V lost 1 base to trimming and J lost 0 bases; unmatched junction nucleotides: 6. This CDR3 reads CASSLSFGTGANYGYTF. CDR3 DNA: TGTGCCAGCAGCTTGAGTTTTGGGACAGGGGCTAACTATGGCTACACCTTC. Variable domain in full (rest from reference TRBV5-6 and TRBJ1-2): DAGVTQSPTHLIKTRGQQVTLRCSPKSGHDTVSWYQQALGQGPQFIFQYYEEEERQRGNFPDRFSGHQFPNYSSELNVNALLLGDSALYLCASSLSFGTGANYGYTFGSGTRLTVV.